This TCR beta chain was identified in a study of molecular identifiers for immune sequencing clone quantification. Study results and caveats: Effector cells had over 99% of their molecules in clones above 20 RNA copies, while naive cells had under 1%. Underestimation of highly expanded clone sizes could arise where identical TCR molecules share a barcode.

Input for naive CD8 libraries was about 18,000 to 1,100,000 sorted cells; the RNA fraction used was 10%, 30% or 50%. The CDR3 extends over 13 amino acids. Germline V gene data show CDR1 as WSHSY and CDR2 as SAAADI. Generation of bulk TCR libraries relied on previously described methods and listed TCR primers. TCRdb passed the PCR reads through MiXCR, listing each CDR3 protein once. The sample carries about 640,000 distinct CDR3 sequences, 20% recorded once. The table lists this clonotype with a count of one. The antigen is not known. A clone one base away is much larger, so this may be a read error. The sample taken for sequencing was naive CD8+ T cells from blood, with Jurkat cell RNA spiked in. Described subset: FACS-sorted CD8+CD4-CCR7+CD45RA+ naive T cells. The chain is built from TRBV10-2 and TRBJ1-4; TRBD1 matches 7 bases. The sequence derives from a human donor in good health. Some libraries in this study had Jurkat cell RNA spiked in. Here the CDR3 reads CATRQGANEKLVF. CDR3 nucleotides: TGCGCCACCCGACAGGGTGCCAATGAAAAACTGGTTTTT.